These 2 T cell receptor beta chains share one sample of origin, sequenced in a study of T cells in Graves' hyperthyroidism and ophthalmopathy. It was RNA transcripts that yielded the amplified TCR beta CDR3 regions. A set of HTBI primers served as the primers for a first-round RT-PCR of the TCR CDR3. TCRdb redid the calling of the multiplex PCR reads with MiXCR, one entry per CDR3 protein. The table lists over 650,000 distinct CDR3 sequences, 45% of them singletons. The sequenced material came from peripheral blood or thyroid tissue (not recorded which). These receptors all stem from an adult man with Graves' disease, either hyperthyroidism or ophthalmopathy (not recorded which).

The genes are TRBV7-6 and TRBJ1-5; weak D call: TRBD1 (5 bases). The length of the CDR3 is 10 residues. CDR1 is SGHVS and CDR2 is FNYEAQ in the germline V gene. Trimming shortened V by 11 bases and J by 7 bases, and 9 bases separated the two germline ends. As DNA, the CDR3 is TGTGCCGACCAGGGCCAGCCCCAGCATTTT. Amino acid sequence: CADQGQPQHF.

This clonotype has more than one count but fewer than ten. The V and J genes are TRBV10-3 and TRBJ1-5; D is unclear. Germline values: CDR1 ENHRY, CDR2 SYGVKD. This CDR3 region has 13 residues. Trimming stripped 10 bases from V and 3 bases from J, with 13 bases between. The CDR3 region is CASTAAVNQPQHF. The DNA for the CDR3 is TGTGCCAGCACGGCGGCAGTCAATCAGCCCCAGCATTTT.